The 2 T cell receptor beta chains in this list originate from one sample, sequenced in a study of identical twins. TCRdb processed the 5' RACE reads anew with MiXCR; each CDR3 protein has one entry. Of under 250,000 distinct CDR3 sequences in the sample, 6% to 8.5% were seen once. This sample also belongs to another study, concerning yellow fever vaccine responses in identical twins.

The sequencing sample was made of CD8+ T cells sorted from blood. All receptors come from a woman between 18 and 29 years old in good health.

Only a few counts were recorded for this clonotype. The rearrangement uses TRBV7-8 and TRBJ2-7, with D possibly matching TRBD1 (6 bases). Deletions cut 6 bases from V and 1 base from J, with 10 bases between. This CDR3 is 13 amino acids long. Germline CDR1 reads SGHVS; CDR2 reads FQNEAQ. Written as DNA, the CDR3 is TGTGCCAGCAGTAAAGGGGGATCCTACGAGCAGTACGTC. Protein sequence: CASSKGGSYEQYV.

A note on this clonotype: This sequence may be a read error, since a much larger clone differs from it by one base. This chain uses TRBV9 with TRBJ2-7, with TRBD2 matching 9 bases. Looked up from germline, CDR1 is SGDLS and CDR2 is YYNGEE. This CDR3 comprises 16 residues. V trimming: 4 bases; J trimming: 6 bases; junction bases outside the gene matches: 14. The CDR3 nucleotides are TGTGCCAGCAGCCTCCTATGGGTTAGCGGGAGAAGCGAGCAGTACTTC. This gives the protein CASSLLWVSGRSEQYF. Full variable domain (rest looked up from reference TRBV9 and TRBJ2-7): DSGVTQTPKHLITATGQRVTLRCSPRSGDLSVYWYQQSLDQGLQFLIQYYNGEERAKGNILERFSAQQFPDLHSELNLSSLELGDSALYFCASSLLWVSGRSEQYFGPGTRLTVT.